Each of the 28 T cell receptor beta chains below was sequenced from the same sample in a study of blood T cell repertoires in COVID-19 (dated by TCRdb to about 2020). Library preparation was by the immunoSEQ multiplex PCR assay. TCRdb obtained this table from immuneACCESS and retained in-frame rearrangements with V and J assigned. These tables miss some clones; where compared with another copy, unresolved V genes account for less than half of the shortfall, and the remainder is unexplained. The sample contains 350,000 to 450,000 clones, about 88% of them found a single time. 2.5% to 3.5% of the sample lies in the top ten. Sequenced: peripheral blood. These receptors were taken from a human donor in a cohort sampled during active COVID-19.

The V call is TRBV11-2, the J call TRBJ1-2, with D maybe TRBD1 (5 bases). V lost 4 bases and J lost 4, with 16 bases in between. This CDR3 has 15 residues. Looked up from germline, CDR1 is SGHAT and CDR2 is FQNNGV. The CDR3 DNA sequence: TGTGCCAGCAGCTCCTGGGGCAAGGCCATCTATGGCTACACCTTC. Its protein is CASSSWGKAIYGYTF.

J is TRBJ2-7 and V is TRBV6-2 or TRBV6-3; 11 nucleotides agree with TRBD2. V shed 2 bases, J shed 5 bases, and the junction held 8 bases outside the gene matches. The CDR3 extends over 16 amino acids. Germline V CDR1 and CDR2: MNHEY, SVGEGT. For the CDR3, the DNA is TGTGCCAGCAGTTACCCCCCACTAGCGGGGGTGAACGAGCAGTACTTC. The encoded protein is CASSYPPLAGVNEQYF.

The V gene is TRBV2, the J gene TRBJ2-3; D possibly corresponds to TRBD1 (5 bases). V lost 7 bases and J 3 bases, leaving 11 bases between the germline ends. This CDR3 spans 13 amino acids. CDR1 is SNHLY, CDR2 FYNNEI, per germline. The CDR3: CASIEKGTDTQYF. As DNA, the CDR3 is TGTGCCAGCATCGAAAAGGGGACAGATACGCAGTATTTT.

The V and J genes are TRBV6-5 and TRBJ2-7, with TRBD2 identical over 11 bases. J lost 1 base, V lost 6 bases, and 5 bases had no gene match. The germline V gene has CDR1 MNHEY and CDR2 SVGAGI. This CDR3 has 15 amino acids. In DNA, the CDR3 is TGTGCCAGCAGATTCACTAGCGGGGGATCCTACGAGCAGTACTTC. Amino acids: CASRFTSGGSYEQYF.

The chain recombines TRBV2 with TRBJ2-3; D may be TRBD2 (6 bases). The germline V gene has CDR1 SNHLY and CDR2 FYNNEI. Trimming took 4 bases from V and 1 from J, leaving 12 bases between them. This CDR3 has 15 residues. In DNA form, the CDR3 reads TGTGCCAGCAGTGGGGGGACGGGAGGCACAGATACGCAGTATTTT. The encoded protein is CASSGGTGGTDTQYF.

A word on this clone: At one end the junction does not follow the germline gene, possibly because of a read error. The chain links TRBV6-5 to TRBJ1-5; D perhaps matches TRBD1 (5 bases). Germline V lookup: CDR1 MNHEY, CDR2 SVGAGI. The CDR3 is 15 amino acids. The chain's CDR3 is CASNQGWVSSQPQHF. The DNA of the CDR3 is TGTGCCAGCAATCAGGGTTGGGTTAGCAGTCAGCCCCAGCATTTT.

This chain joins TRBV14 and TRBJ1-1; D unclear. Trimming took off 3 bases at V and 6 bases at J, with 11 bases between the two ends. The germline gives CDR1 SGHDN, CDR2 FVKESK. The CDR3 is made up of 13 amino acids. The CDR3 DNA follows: TGTGCCAGCAGCCATAGCCGACGGTCTGAAGCTTTCTTT. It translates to CASSHSRRSEAFF.

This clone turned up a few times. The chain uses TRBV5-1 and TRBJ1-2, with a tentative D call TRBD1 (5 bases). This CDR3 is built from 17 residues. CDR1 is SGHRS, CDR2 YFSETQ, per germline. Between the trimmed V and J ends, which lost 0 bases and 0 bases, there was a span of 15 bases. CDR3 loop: CASSLAPGLQPNYGYTF. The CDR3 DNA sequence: TGCGCCAGCAGCTTGGCTCCAGGGCTACAACCTAACTATGGCTACACCTTC.

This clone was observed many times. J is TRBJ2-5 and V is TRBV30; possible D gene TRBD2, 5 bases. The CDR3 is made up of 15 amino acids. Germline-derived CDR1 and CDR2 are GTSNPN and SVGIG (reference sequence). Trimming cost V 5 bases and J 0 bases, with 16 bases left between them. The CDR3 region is CAWAPAALYQETQYF. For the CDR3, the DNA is TGTGCCTGGGCGCCAGCGGCCCTGTACCAAGAGACCCAGTACTTC.

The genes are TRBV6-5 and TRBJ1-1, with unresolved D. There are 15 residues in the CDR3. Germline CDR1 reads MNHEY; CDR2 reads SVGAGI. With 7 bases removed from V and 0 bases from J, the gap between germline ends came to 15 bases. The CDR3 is CASTESPLMNTEAFF. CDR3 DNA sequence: TGTGCCAGCACCGAGTCGCCCCTCATGAACACTGAAGCTTTCTTT.

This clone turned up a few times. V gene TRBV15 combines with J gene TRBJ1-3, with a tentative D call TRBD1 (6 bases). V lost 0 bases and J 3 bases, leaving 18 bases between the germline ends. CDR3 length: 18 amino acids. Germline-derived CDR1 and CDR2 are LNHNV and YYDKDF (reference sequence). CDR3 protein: CATSRDWVGTRGGNTIYF. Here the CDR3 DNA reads TGTGCCACCAGCAGAGATTGGGTCGGGACACGAGGTGGAAACACCATATATTTT.

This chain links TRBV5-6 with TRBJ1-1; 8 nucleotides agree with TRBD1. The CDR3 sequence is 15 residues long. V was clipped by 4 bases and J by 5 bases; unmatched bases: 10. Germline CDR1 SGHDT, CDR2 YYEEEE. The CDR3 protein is CASSIRQGAGTEAFF. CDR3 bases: TGTGCCAGCAGCATTCGCCAGGGGGCCGGAACTGAAGCTTTCTTT. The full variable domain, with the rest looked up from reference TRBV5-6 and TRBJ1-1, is DAGVTQSPTHLIKTRGQQVTLRCSPKSGHDTVSWYQQALGQGPQFIFQYYEEEERQRGNFPDRFSGHQFPNYSSELNVNALLLGDSALYLCASSIRQGAGTEAFFGQGTRLTVV.

The CDR3 DNA reads TGTGCCAGCAGCCCGTCGGGACTAGCGGGAGGGGCCCACCATAGGAATGAGCAGTTCTTC. It is translated as CASSPSGLAGGAHHRNEQFF. V gene TRBV5-5 combines with J gene TRBJ2-1, with 16 bases aligning to TRBD2. This CDR3 has 20 residues. Germline values: CDR1 SGHKS, CDR2 YYEKEE (reference sequence). Unmatched junction bases numbered 17, after V lost 4 bases and J lost 7 bases.

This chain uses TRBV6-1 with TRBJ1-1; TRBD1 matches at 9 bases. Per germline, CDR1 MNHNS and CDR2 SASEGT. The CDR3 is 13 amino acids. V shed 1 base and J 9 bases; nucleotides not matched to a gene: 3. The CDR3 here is CASSEDRGRQAFF. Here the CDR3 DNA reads TGTGCCAGCAGTGAAGACAGGGGGCGCCAAGCTTTCTTT.

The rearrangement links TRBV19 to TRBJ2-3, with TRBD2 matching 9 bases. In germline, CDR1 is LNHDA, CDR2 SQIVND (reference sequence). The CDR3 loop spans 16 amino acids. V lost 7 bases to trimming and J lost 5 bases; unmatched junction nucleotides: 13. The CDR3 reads CASTPRSGRLGDTQYF. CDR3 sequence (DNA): TGTGCCAGTACCCCCCGTAGCGGGAGACTAGGAGATACGCAGTATTTT.

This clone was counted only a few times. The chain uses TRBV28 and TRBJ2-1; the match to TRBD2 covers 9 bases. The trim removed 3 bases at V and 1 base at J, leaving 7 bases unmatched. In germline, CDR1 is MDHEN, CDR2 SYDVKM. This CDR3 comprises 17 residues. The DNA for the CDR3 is TGTGCCAGCAGTTTCGCGTGGCGGGAGGGTTCCTACAATGAGCAGTTCTTC. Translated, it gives CASSFAWREGSYNEQFF.

CDR3 amino acids: CASSVSGEGMSSKNIQYF. As DNA, the CDR3 is TGTGCCAGCAGTGTCTCTGGGGAGGGTATGTCTTCCAAAAACATTCAGTACTTC. The V and J genes are TRBV25-1 and TRBJ2-4; 7 bases are shared with TRBD2. CDR3 size: 18 residues. V shed 4 bases, J shed 2 bases, and the junction held 14 bases outside the gene matches. Germline V CDR1 and CDR2: MGHDK, SYGVNS.

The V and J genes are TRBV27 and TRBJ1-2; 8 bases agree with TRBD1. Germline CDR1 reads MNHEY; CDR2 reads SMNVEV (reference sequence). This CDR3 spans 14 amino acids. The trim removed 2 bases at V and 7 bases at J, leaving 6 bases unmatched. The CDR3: CASSLRARGLGYTF. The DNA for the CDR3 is TGTGCCAGCAGTTTACGGGCCAGGGGGCTTGGCTACACCTTC.

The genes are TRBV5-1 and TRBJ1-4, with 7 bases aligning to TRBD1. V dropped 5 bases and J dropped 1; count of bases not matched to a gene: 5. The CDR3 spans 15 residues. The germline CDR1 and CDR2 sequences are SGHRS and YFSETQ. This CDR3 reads CASRLRTGTNEKLFF. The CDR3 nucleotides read TGCGCCAGCAGATTACGGACAGGAACTAATGAAAAACTGTTTTTT.

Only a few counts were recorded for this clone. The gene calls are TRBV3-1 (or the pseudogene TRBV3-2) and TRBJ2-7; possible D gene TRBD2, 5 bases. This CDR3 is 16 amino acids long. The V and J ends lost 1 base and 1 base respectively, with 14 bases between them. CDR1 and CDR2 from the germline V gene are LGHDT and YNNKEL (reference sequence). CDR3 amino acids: CASSQVSRLASYEQYF. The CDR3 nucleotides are TGTGCCAGCAGCCAAGTCTCCAGGTTAGCGTCCTACGAGCAGTACTTC.

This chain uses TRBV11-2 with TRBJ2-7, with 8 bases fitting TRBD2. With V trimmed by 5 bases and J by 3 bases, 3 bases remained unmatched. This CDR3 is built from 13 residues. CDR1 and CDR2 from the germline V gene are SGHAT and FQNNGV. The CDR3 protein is CASSLLAGYEQYF. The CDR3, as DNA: TGTGCCAGCAGCCTCCTAGCGGGCTACGAGCAGTACTTC.

CDR3 protein: CASTLGTVNEKLFF. Written as DNA, the CDR3 is TGTGCCAGCACTCTGGGGACAGTTAATGAAAAACTGTTTTTT. The chain carries TRBV28 and TRBJ1-4; 7 nucleotides match TRBD1. This CDR3 spans 14 amino acids. The V gene's germline CDR1 is MDHEN and CDR2 SYDVKM. V dropped 7 bases and J dropped 4; count of bases not matched to a gene: 6.

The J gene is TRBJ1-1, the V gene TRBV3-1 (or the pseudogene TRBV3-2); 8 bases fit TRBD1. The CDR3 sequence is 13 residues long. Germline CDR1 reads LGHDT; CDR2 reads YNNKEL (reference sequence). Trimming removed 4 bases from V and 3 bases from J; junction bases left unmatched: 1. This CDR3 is CASSLTGDTEAFF. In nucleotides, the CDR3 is TGTGCCAGCAGCCTGACAGGGGACACTGAAGCTTTCTTT.

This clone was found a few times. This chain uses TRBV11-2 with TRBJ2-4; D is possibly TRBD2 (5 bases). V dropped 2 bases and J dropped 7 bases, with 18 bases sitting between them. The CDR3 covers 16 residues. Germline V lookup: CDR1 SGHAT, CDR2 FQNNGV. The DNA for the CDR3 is TGTGCCAGCAGCTTAAGCTTTATTGGAGGCGGGAACATTCAGTACTTC. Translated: CASSLSFIGGGNIQYF.

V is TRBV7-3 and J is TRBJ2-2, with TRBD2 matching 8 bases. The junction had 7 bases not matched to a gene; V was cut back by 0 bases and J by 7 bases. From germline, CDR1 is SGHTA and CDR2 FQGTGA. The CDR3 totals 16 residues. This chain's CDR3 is CASSLTKAGEGGELFF. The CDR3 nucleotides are TGTGCCAGCAGCTTAACGAAAGCGGGAGAAGGCGGGGAGCTGTTTTTT. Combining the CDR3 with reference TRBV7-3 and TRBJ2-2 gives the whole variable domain GAGVSQTPSNKVTEKGKYVELRCDPISGHTALYWYRQSLGQGPEFLIYFQGTGAADDSGLPNDRFFAVRPEGSVSTLKIQRTERGDSAVYLCASSLTKAGEGGELFFGEGSRLTVL.

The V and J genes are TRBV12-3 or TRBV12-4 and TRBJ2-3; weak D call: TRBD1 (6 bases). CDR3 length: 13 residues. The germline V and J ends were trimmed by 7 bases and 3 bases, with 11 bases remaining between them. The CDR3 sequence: CASIPTGTDTQYF. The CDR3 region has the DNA TGTGCCAGCATTCCTACAGGGACAGATACGCAGTATTTT.

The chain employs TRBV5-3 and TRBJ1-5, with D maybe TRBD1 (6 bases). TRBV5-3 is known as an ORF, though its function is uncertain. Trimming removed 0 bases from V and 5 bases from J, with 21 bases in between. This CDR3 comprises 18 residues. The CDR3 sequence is CARSLVEAFDRFDQPQHF. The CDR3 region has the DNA TGTGCCAGAAGCTTGGTCGAGGCATTTGACAGGTTTGATCAGCCCCAGCATTTT.

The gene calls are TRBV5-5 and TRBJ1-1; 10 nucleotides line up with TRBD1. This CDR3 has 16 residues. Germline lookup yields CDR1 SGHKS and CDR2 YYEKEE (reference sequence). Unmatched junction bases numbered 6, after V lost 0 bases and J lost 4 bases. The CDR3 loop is CASSLGVTGGGTEAFF. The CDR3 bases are TGTGCCAGCAGCTTGGGTGTGACAGGGGGCGGCACTGAAGCTTTCTTT.